This T cell receptor (beta chain) was observed in a study of T cells in Graves' hyperthyroidism and ophthalmopathy. The CDR3 has 14 amino acids. Germline values: CDR1 MDHEN, CDR2 SYDVKM. V was shortened by 4 bases and J by 7 bases, with 17 bases between the two germline ends. Amplified TCR beta CDR3 regions derived from RNA transcripts. Researchers ran a first-round RT-PCR on the TCR CDR3 using the HTBI primer set. MiXCR, applied by TCRdb to the multiplex PCR reads, yields one record per CDR3 protein. Altogether approximately 600,000 distinct CDR3 sequences are present, 15% to 20% being singletons, with the ten largest covering around 3.9%. This clonotype was counted many times. Each diagnosis drew on symptoms, thyroxine, TRAb, thyroid ultrasound and orbital computed tomography findings.

The receptor's source is a woman in her 30s with Graves' hyperthyroidism. V and J are TRBV28 and TRBJ2-7, with unresolved D. The sample was blood. DNA of the CDR3: TGTGCCAGCAGTTCCTCGTCATGGGGAAAGGAGCAGTACTTC. Translation gives CASSSSSWGKEQYF. Variable domain in full (rest from reference TRBV28 and TRBJ2-7): DVKVTQSSRYLVKRTGEKVFLECVQDMDHENMFWYRQDPGLGLRLIYFSYDVKMKEKGDIPEGYSVSREKKERFSLILESASTNQTSMYLCASSSSSWGKEQYFGPGTRLTVT.